The 16 T cell receptor beta chains below were found in one sample sequenced in a study of blood T cell repertoires in COVID-19 (dated by TCRdb to about 2020). Library prep was done by the immunoSEQ multiplex PCR assay. Sourced from immuneACCESS, this table was stored by TCRdb with only in-frame sequences that have V and J called. A share of the clones is absent; for the studies checked, an unresolved V gene accounts for under half, and the remainder has no known explanation. The table for this sample lists about 290,000 clones; roughly 86% of them were counted only once. Of the sample, 11% is held by the ten largest clones. Sequenced input: peripheral blood. The origin of the receptors is a woman younger than 45 with COVID-19, enrolled during active disease.

The count of this clone is one. The gene calls are TRBV3-1 (or the pseudogene TRBV3-2) and TRBJ2-7, with D perhaps TRBD2 (5 bases). From germline, CDR1 is LGHDT and CDR2 YNNKEL (reference sequence). Trimming removed 3 bases at V and 3 bases at J, with 6 bases between. CDR3 length: 12 residues. This CDR3 reads CASSQSGYEQYF. DNA of the CDR3: TGTGCCAGCAGCCAGAGCGGCTACGAGCAGTACTTC.

CDR3 sequence (DNA): TGTGCCAGCAGGCTGGGCGATACGCAGTATTTT. It codes for CASRLGDTQYF. This chain joins TRBV6-6 and TRBJ2-3; D gene ambiguous. V dropped 6 bases and J dropped 6 bases, with 7 bases sitting between them. CDR1 is MNHNY and CDR2 is SVGAGI in the germline V gene (reference sequence). The CDR3 is 11 residues long.

The rearrangement joins TRBV19 to TRBJ2-6, with D perhaps TRBD2 (5 bases). CDR1 and CDR2 (germline): LNHDA, SQIVND (reference sequence). The CDR3 sequence is 15 residues long. V shed 3 bases and J shed 3 bases, with 9 bases lying between them. CDR3 sequence reads: CASSIEGLGANVLTF. CDR3 DNA sequence: TGTGCCAGTAGTATTGAGGGTCTTGGGGCCAACGTCCTGACTTTC.

The chain couples TRBV27 to TRBJ1-2; 9 bases are shared with TRBD1. The CDR3 totals 16 residues. Unmatched junction bases numbered 16, after V lost 6 bases and J lost 8 bases. Germline V gives CDR1 MNHEY, CDR2 SMNVEV (reference sequence). In DNA, the CDR3 is TGTGCCAGCAGCCCTACAGGGGGCATATTGGTTGTCGGCTACACCTTC. It yields the protein CASSPTGGILVVGYTF.

V gene TRBV10-1 combines with J gene TRBJ2-1; 8 bases are a match to TRBD1. Losses at the gene ends were 0 bases for V and 11 bases for J; bases not matched to a gene: 6. The CDR3 totals 14 residues. CDR1 and CDR2 from the germline V gene are WNHNN and SYGVQD (reference sequence). The CDR3 loop is CASSESMQGAKQFF. For the CDR3, the DNA is TGCGCCAGCAGTGAGTCGATGCAGGGGGCGAAGCAGTTCTTC.

The rearrangement links TRBV30 to TRBJ2-4; 9 nucleotides line up with TRBD1. Trimming cost V 6 bases and J 4 bases; bases outside gene matches: 7. The CDR3 has 14 residues. Germline CDR1 reads GTSNPN; CDR2 reads SVGIG (reference sequence). CDR3 residues: CACFPGTGKNIQYF. In DNA, the CDR3 is TGTGCCTGCTTTCCCGGGACAGGGAAAAACATTCAGTACTTC.

The genes are TRBV28 and TRBJ1-1; 11 bases line up with TRBD1. The CDR3 consists of 15 residues. CDR1 MDHEN and CDR2 SYDVKM come from the germline V gene. Losses at the gene ends were 2 bases for V and 5 bases for J; bases not matched to a gene: 4. The CDR3 DNA follows: TGTGCCAGCAGTTTAGGACAGGGGGCGCGAACTGAAGCTTTCTTT. Translating gives CASSLGQGARTEAFF.

This chain joins TRBV12-5 and TRBJ2-2, with unresolved D. V lost 5 bases and J lost 6, with 7 bases in between. Per germline, CDR1 LGHNT and CDR2 FRNRAP. This CDR3 contains 12 residues. The CDR3 sequence: CASGLEAGELFF. CDR3 in DNA: TGTGCTAGTGGTCTCGAGGCCGGGGAGCTGTTTTTT. Combining the CDR3 with reference TRBV12-5 and TRBJ2-2 gives the whole variable domain DARVTQTPRHKVTEMGQEVTMRCQPILGHNTVFWYRQTMMQGLELLAYFRNRAPLDDSGMPKDRFSAEMPDATLATLKIQPSEPRDSAVYFCASGLEAGELFFGEGSRLTVL.

This chain joins TRBV5-4 and TRBJ1-1; 12 nucleotides match TRBD1. The germline V gene has CDR1 SGHNT and CDR2 YYREEE (reference sequence). This CDR3 has 17 residues. The ends lost 4 bases at V and 3 bases at J; junction bases unmatched: 10. The CDR3 spells CASSPDLGQGAYTEAFF. CDR3 nucleotide sequence: TGTGCCAGCAGCCCAGACTTGGGACAGGGGGCGTACACTGAAGCTTTCTTT. Filled out from reference TRBV5-4 and TRBJ1-1, the complete variable domain reads ETGVTQSPTHLIKTRGQQVTLRCSSQSGHNTVSWYQQALGQGPQFIFQYYREEENGRGNFPPRFSGLQFPNYSSELNVNALELDDSALYLCASSPDLGQGAYTEAFFGQGTRLTVV.

The chain couples TRBV3-1 (or the pseudogene TRBV3-2) to TRBJ2-2, with D possibly TRBD2 on 6 matching bases. Trimming took off 2 bases at V and 7 bases at J, with 17 bases between the two ends. The CDR3 consists of 16 residues. The germline V gene has CDR1 LGHDT and CDR2 YNNKEL (reference sequence). For the CDR3, the DNA is TGTGCCAGCAGCCAAATAGCCGCTCGAGCGGGCGGGGAGCTGTTTTTT. This gives the protein CASSQIAARAGGELFF.

V gene TRBV7-9 combines with J gene TRBJ1-1; tentatively, D is TRBD1 (5 bases). The CDR3 extends over 17 amino acids. Germline V CDR1 and CDR2: SEHNR, FQNEAQ (reference sequence). The V and J ends lost 7 bases and 4 bases respectively, with 25 bases between them. CDR3 nucleotides: TGTGCCAGCACCCCACCCGCGGGGGTCTGGGGGGGCACTGAAGCTTTCTTT. This encodes CASTPPAGVWGGTEAFF.

V usage is TRBV5-6 and J usage is TRBJ2-1, with D hard to call. Trimming took 1 base from V and 4 from J, leaving 6 bases between them. Germline assignment: CDR1 SGHDT and CDR2 YYEEEE. The CDR3 loop spans 13 amino acids. The CDR3 DNA reads as TGTGCCAGCAGCTTGACTAATTACAATGAGCAGTTCTTC. It translates to CASSLTNYNEQFF. The full variable domain, its missing parts supplied by reference TRBV5-6 and TRBJ2-1, is DAGVTQSPTHLIKTRGQQVTLRCSPKSGHDTVSWYQQALGQGPQFIFQYYEEEERQRGNFPDRFSGHQFPNYSSELNVNALLLGDSALYLCASSLTNYNEQFFGPGTRLTVL.

The chain joins TRBV6-2 or TRBV6-3 to TRBJ1-4, with D perhaps TRBD1 (6 bases). Germline V gene sequence: CDR1 MNHEY, CDR2 SVGEGT. V was trimmed by 5 bases and J by 5 bases, leaving 27 bases between them. The CDR3 spans 19 residues. CDR3 in amino acids: CASSQAPGTTTRANEKLFF. As DNA, the CDR3 is TGTGCCAGCAGTCAAGCCCCCGGGACAACCACGAGGGCCAATGAAAAACTGTTTTTT.

DNA of the CDR3: TGTGCCAGCAGTTCGCCCCTCAGGGGGCGAGAGACTGAAGCTTTCTTT. This translates into CASSSPLRGRETEAFF. V and J are TRBV6-2 or TRBV6-3 and TRBJ1-1, with 8 nucleotides matching TRBD1. Germline trimming cut 4 bases from V and 5 bases from J; bases unmatched to any gene: 12. CDR3 length: 16 amino acids. CDR1 MNHEY and CDR2 SVGEGT come from the germline V gene.

This chain joins TRBV7-8 and TRBJ1-2; a possible D gene is TRBD1 (5 bases). There are 12 residues in the CDR3. V lost 5 bases and J lost 5, with 9 bases in between. CDR1 SGHVS and CDR2 FQNEAQ come from the germline V gene. In DNA, the CDR3 is TGTGCCAGCAGCCCGCAGGGATATGGCTACACCTTC. Translating gives CASSPQGYGYTF.

V usage is TRBV27 and J usage is TRBJ1-2; 7 positions match TRBD1. J was trimmed by 4 bases and V by 6 bases; bases with no gene match: 8. The germline V gene has CDR1 MNHEY and CDR2 SMNVEV (reference sequence). The CDR3 has 14 residues. The CDR3 region is CASSRDRSLYGYTF. DNA of the CDR3: TGTGCCAGCAGCCGGGACAGATCCCTCTATGGCTACACCTTC.